This TCR beta chain was sequenced for a study of cytomegalovirus exposure and HLA in healthy donors. The wider study: The same platform was used for the 130 or so validation repertoires as for the 650 to 800 first-cohort repertoires, as reported in a later analysis.

The validation cohort, a group of under 150 subjects, included the donors and was separate from the roughly 670-subject first cohort. Study results and limitations: Many donors carried some public TCRs, although rarity characterized most TCR sequences.

With 8 bases removed from V and 5 bases from J, the gap between germline ends came to 12 bases. Germline lookup yields CDR1 MGHDK and CDR2 SYGVNS. The CDR3 runs 12 residues. Assay used: immunoSEQ multiplex PCR; TCRdb lists only in-frame clones, some missing. This table holds approximately 210,000 clones, 85% to 90% found once. In the case of this clone: Its antigen remains unknown.

Sample: PBMCs. The TCR comes from a woman between 18 and 30 years old in good health and CMV-seronegative. The rearrangement joins TRBV25-1 to TRBJ2-5; TRBD1 might be the D (6 bases). The CDR3 DNA reads TGTGCCAGCCGCAACAGGGCTGAGACCCAGTACTTC. Its translation: CASRNRAETQYF.